This T cell receptor beta chain was retrieved from a study of Ad26.COV2.S vaccination and SARS-CoV-2 variants. Across the study: Administration of Ad26.COV2.S was intramuscular, either once or twice 56 days apart.

Indicated treatment: roughly 18 received Ad26.COV2.S at low or high dose, single or two shots; 5 received placebo; per-sample allocation not given. It was on day 63 after the first vaccine or placebo injection that samples were taken. In Boston, the donor was an adult between 18-55 years of age. TCRdb's table, derived via immunoSEQ multiplex PCR, lists solely in-frame clones and lacks some. The repertoire has 300,000 to 400,000 clones, 85% of them found once; the top ten carry 2.1%. The sample consisted of peripheral blood, taken in a trial of Ad26.COV2.S vaccine versus placebo. The clonotype originates from a person between 18 and 65 years old who received the Ad26.COV2.S COVID-19 vaccine or a placebo.

The CDR3 DNA sequence: TGTGCCAGCAGTTCCCCGGGGGGCTCCCCTAGCACAGATACGCAGTATTTT. Translating it yields CASSSPGGSPSTDTQYF. This chain uses TRBV28 with TRBJ2-3; D is perhaps TRBD2 (7 bases). Germline loops: CDR1 MDHEN, CDR2 SYDVKM. The CDR3 spans 17 residues. The V gene lost 4 bases and the J gene lost 0 bases, with 17 bases spanning the gap.